Detailed here is one TCR beta chain. Its antigen is not yet known. No base quality values were provided; no much bigger clone lies one nucleotide off. Libraries were constructed by the immunoSEQ multiplex PCR assay. The table was pulled from immuneACCESS by TCRdb, which kept in-frame rearrangements only. Such tables lose some clones; where checked, under half of the loss comes from unresolved V genes, and the rest has no known cause. Within this sample are approximately 110,000 clones, with about four fifths of them counted one time only. Clones ranked in the top ten supply roughly 13% of the sample. The sample is drawn from a study of control samples from healthy donors and cancer patients (dated by TCRdb to the early 2020s). The germline V gene provides CDR1 SGHNT and CDR2 YENEEA. Taken from cysteine to phenylalanine, the CDR3 has 16 residues. Only the CDR3 portion is preserved as DNA: 48 bases, with reading frame beginning at the first base. V is shortened by 5 bases, J by 8 bases, and the region joining them spans 22 bases.

This TCR derives from a woman aged 45 to 65 in good health. Sequenced sample: blood. The rearranged segments are TRBV11-3 and TRBJ2-1; TRBD2 is a possible D gene, resting on 5 matching bases. For the CDR3, the sequence is CASSLSPFGMGDEQFF. The DNA is as follows: TGTGCCAGCAGCCTTAGCCCTTTTGGAATGGGAGATGAGCAGTTCTTC.